What follows is one T cell receptor beta chain and its context. Its antigen is not identified. CDR3 length: 15 residues. Per germline, CDR1 SGHNT and CDR2 YYREEE (reference sequence). This specimen comes from a study of T cells expressing NK-cell markers. Whole-study context: The TCR beta repertoires originated in sorted CD3+CD56+NKG2C+, CD3+CD56+NKG2C- and CD3+CD56-NKG2C+ T cells. Study-wide results and caveats: A range of about 1.0-8% of CD8+ T cells consisted of dominant NKG2C+ clonotypes in a handful of donors. Whether expanded NKG2C+ T cell clones were HCMV-specific remained unclear.

5'RACE template switching with UMIs generated TCR beta cDNA. For each CDR3 protein, TCRdb gives one entry from its re-call of the 5' RACE reads, without DNA. Recorded for this sample: 350,000 to 450,000 distinct CDR3 sequences. The chain employs TRBV5-4 and TRBJ2-5; TCRdb returns TRBD1, unconfirmable since there is no DNA. What was sequenced was blood T cells: a sorted CD56 or NKG2C T cell subset, CD4+ or CD8+ T cells, or bulk PBMC T cells (not recorded which). The sequence was obtained from a man aged 18 to 69 in good health. This CDR3 reads CASSPGQGAWETQYF.